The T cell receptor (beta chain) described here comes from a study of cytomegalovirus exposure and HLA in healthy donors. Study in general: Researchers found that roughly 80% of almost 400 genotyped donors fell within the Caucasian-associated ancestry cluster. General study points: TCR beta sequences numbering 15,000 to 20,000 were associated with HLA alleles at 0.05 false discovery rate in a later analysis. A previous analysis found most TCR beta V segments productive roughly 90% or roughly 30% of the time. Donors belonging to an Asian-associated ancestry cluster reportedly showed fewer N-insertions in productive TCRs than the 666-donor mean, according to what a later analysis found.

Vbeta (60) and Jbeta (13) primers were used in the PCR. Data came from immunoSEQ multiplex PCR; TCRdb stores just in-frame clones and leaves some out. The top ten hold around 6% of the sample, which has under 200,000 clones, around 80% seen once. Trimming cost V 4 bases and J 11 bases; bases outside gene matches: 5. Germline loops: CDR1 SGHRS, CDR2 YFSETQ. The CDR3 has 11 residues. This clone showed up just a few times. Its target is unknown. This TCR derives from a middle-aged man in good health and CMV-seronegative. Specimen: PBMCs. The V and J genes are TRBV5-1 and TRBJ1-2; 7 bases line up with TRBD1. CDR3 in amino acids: CASSAGQTYTF. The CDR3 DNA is TGCGCCAGCAGCGCGGGACAGACGTACACCTTC.